Below are 22 T cell receptor beta chains sequenced from a single sample in a study of shared clonotypes between healthy human individuals. The table came from immunoSEQ multiplex PCR; TCRdb's copy has only in-frame clones and leaves some out. The sample includes 850,000 to 1,100,000 clones, 70% to 80% of them seen just once. Sequencing was performed on memory CD4+ T cells from PBMCs. Subset: CD45RA-negative fraction. These receptors all come from a young man in good health. Some clones in this sample may be carry-over from other donors' samples.

This clone has just a few counts. The chain employs TRBV15 and TRBJ1-2; perhaps TRBD1 as D (6 bases). The germline V and J ends were trimmed by 2 bases and 8 bases, with 15 bases remaining between them. Looked up from germline, CDR1 is LNHNV and CDR2 is YYDKDF (reference sequence). This CDR3 region has 14 residues. DNA for the CDR3: TGTGCCACCAGCAGACGACAGGACGCAGGCGGCTACACCTTC. It codes for CATSRRQDAGGYTF.

This clone has more than one count but fewer than ten. The V and J genes are TRBV2 and TRBJ1-2; 11 nucleotides agree with TRBD1. The CDR3 loop spans 13 amino acids. V lost 5 bases to trimming and J lost 6 bases; unmatched junction nucleotides: 2. Germline V CDR1 and CDR2: SNHLY, FYNNEI. DNA for the CDR3: TGTGCCAGCAGTCGGGACAGGGGGAATGGCTACACCTTC. It translates to CASSRDRGNGYTF.

The chain joins TRBV7-2 to TRBJ2-1; a weak D match, TRBD1 (6 bases). Trimming cost V 2 bases and J 15 bases, with 17 bases left between them. Looked up from germline, CDR1 is SGHTA and CDR2 is FQGNSA. The CDR3 spans 13 residues. The CDR3 protein is CASSLFESGDLFF. The CDR3 nucleotides are TGTGCCAGCAGCTTATTCGAGTCAGGGGATTTGTTCTTC. The complete variable domain, with remaining parts taken from reference TRBV7-2 and TRBJ2-1, reads GAGVSQSPSNKVTEKGKDVELRCDPISGHTALYWYRQSLGQGLEFLIYFQGNSAPDKSGLPSDRFSAERTGGSVSTLTIQRTQQEDSAVYLCASSLFESGDLFFGPGTRLTVL.

In nucleotides, the CDR3 is TGCAGCGGCTCGGACGGACCTAATGAAAAACTGTTTTTT. This sequence encodes CSGSDGPNEKLFF. This sequence joins TRBV29-1 and TRBJ1-4; D remains ambiguous. The germline V gene has CDR1 SQVTM and CDR2 ANQGSEA. V dropped 7 bases and J dropped 3 bases, with 12 bases sitting between them. There are 13 residues in the CDR3. Full variable domain (rest looked up from reference TRBV29-1 and TRBJ1-4): SAVISQKPSRDICQRGTSLTIQCQVDSQVTMMFWYRQQPGQSLTLIATANQGSEATYESGFVIDKFPISRPNLTFSTLTVSNMSPEDSSIYLCSGSDGPNEKLFFGSGTQLSVL.

The chain couples TRBV29-1 to TRBJ1-5; D is perhaps TRBD1 (6 bases). Trimming shortened V by 6 bases and J by 7 bases, and 13 bases separated the two germline ends. The germline gives CDR1 SQVTM, CDR2 ANQGSEA. This CDR3 has 12 amino acids. The CDR3 sequence: CSVGVGGQPQHF. Here the CDR3 DNA reads TGCAGCGTCGGAGTGGGGGGCCAGCCCCAGCATTTT. Combining the CDR3 with reference TRBV29-1 and TRBJ1-5 gives the whole variable domain SAVISQKPSRDICQRGTSLTIQCQVDSQVTMMFWYRQQPGQSLTLIATANQGSEATYESGFVIDKFPISRPNLTFSTLTVSNMSPEDSSIYLCSVGVGGQPQHFGDGTRLSIL.

The rearrangement uses TRBV28 and TRBJ2-7; 7 nucleotides line up with TRBD1. Germline assignment: CDR1 MDHEN and CDR2 SYDVKM. The CDR3 is 15 residues long. V shed 5 bases and J 1 base; nucleotides not matched to a gene: 8. Here the CDR3 DNA reads TGTGCCAGCAGTGAACCGGGACAGAGATCCTACGAGCAGTACTTC. It encodes CASSEPGQRSYEQYF.

This clone was observed a handful of times. V and J are TRBV18 and TRBJ1-3; D not resolved. V lost 4 bases and J lost 0, with 10 bases in between. Germline loops: CDR1 KGHSH, CDR2 LQKENI. The length of the CDR3 is 15 residues. This CDR3 reads CASSREGSSGNTIYF. The CDR3 DNA follows: TGTGCCAGCTCACGGGAGGGAAGCTCTGGAAACACCATATATTTT.

This chain uses TRBV9 with TRBJ1-2; D may be TRBD1 (5 bases). Germline loops: CDR1 SGDLS, CDR2 YYNGEE. The V end was cut by 4 bases, the J end by 7 bases, with 17 bases between. This CDR3 is built from 14 residues. CDR3 sequence reads: CASSPGWGGGGYTF. For the CDR3, the DNA is TGTGCCAGCAGCCCAGGGTGGGGCGGGGGTGGCTACACCTTC.

This clone was seen once. The rearrangement joins TRBV7-9 to TRBJ1-1; TRBD1 aligns across 9 bases. Unmatched junction bases numbered 7, after V lost 5 bases and J lost 3 bases. Looked up from germline, CDR1 is SEHNR and CDR2 is FQNEAQ (reference sequence). This CDR3 is built from 15 residues. CDR3 sequence reads: CASSPDRGWDTEAFF. Written as DNA, the CDR3 is TGTGCCAGCAGCCCGGACAGGGGTTGGGACACTGAAGCTTTCTTT.

The chain has TRBV19 and TRBJ1-3; D ambiguous. CDR1 LNHDA and CDR2 SQIVND come from the germline V gene (reference sequence). The CDR3 has 13 residues. V shed 6 bases and J shed 0 bases, with 6 bases lying between them. CDR3 nucleotides: TGTGCCAGTAGGGCTATCTCTGGAAACACCATATATTTT. Protein product: CASRAISGNTIYF.

The rearrangement links TRBV5-4 to TRBJ1-2, with D perhaps matching TRBD1 (5 bases). This CDR3 spans 16 amino acids. V was clipped by 2 bases and J by 6 bases, with 20 bases between them. Germline values: CDR1 SGHNT, CDR2 YYREEE (reference sequence). Here the CDR3 reads CASSLWATRQTHGYTF. The CDR3 DNA reads as TGTGCCAGCAGCTTATGGGCAACCCGACAGACCCATGGCTACACCTTC.

This clone was counted a few times. The rearrangement links TRBV7-2 to TRBJ2-5; D is unclear. Trimming cost V 5 bases and J 4 bases, with 11 bases left between them. CDR1 SGHTA and CDR2 FQGNSA come from the germline V gene. The CDR3 is made up of 13 amino acids. CDR3 amino acids: CASSPQRRETQYF. The CDR3 nucleotides read TGTGCCAGCAGCCCCCAACGGAGAGAGACCCAGTACTTC. The full variable domain, with the rest looked up from reference TRBV7-2 and TRBJ2-5, is GAGVSQSPSNKVTEKGKDVELRCDPISGHTALYWYRQSLGQGLEFLIYFQGNSAPDKSGLPSDRFSAERTGGSVSTLTIQRTQQEDSAVYLCASSPQRRETQYFGPGTRLLVL.

V usage is TRBV30 and J usage is TRBJ2-1; 8 bases are shared with TRBD2. CDR3 length equals 19 residues. Germline CDR1 GTSNPN, CDR2 SVGIG (reference sequence). The J segment lost 3 bases and the V segment lost 0 bases, leaving 16 bases of the junction unmatched. The CDR3, as DNA: TGTGCCTGGAGTGTACGGGCTAGCGGGTCTATCTCTGGCTACAATGAGCAGTTCTTC. Translated, it gives CAWSVRASGSISGYNEQFF.

V and J are TRBV5-6 and TRBJ1-5; D not certain. The CDR3 sequence is 14 residues long. V was shortened by 2 bases and J by 6 bases, with 12 bases between the two germline ends. Germline CDR1 and CDR2: SGHDT and YYEEEE. For the CDR3, the DNA is TGTGCCAGCAGCTTTGGGAGGGTGAGTCAGCCCCAGCATTTT. Its protein product is CASSFGRVSQPQHF.

This clone occurred a few times. The chain is built from TRBV19 and TRBJ1-1, with TRBD1 as a possible D gene (6 bases). V lost 6 bases and J 4 bases, leaving 12 bases between the germline ends. The length of the CDR3 is 13 residues. Germline CDR1 LNHDA, CDR2 SQIVND (reference sequence). DNA of the CDR3: TGTGCCAGTAGCCGACAGGAGAGCACTGAAGCTTTCTTT. It translates to CASSRQESTEAFF.

This clone was seen a few times. The chain carries TRBV5-6 and TRBJ1-2, with 7 bases fitting TRBD1. Trimming at V came to 4 bases and at J to 4 bases, leaving 7 bases not matched to a gene. Germline V gives CDR1 SGHDT, CDR2 YYEEEE. The CDR3 is 14 amino acids. CDR3 amino acids: CASSPDRALYGYTF. CDR3 DNA sequence: TGTGCCAGCAGCCCCGACAGGGCCCTCTATGGCTACACCTTC.

The chain uses TRBV5-1 and TRBJ2-1; 9 bases match TRBD1. The length of the CDR3 is 16 residues. Looked up from germline, CDR1 is SGHRS and CDR2 is YFSETQ. J lost 12 bases, V lost 0 bases, and 13 bases had no gene match. The CDR3 spells CASSLEIRTGVGRQFF. In nucleotides, the CDR3 is TGCGCCAGCAGCTTGGAGATCCGGACAGGGGTAGGTCGGCAGTTCTTC.

V usage is TRBV27 and J usage is TRBJ2-7; TRBD2 might be the D (6 bases). Germline V gene lookup returns CDR1 MNHEY and CDR2 SMNVEV (reference sequence). The CDR3 is 16 amino acids. The germline V and J ends were trimmed by 0 bases and 4 bases, with 16 bases remaining between them. Here the CDR3 DNA reads TGTGCCAGCAGTTTATCGTCGGGCCCCGGGAGATACGAGCAGTACTTC. Amino acid sequence: CASSLSSGPGRYEQYF.

The CDR3 spells CASSTQTGIQETQYF. As DNA, the CDR3 is TGTGCCAGCAGCACCCAGACAGGCATCCAAGAGACCCAGTACTTC. The chain employs TRBV5-4 and TRBJ2-5; tentative D call: TRBD1 (6 bases). This CDR3 has 15 residues. Germline V gene lookup returns CDR1 SGHNT and CDR2 YYREEE (reference sequence). Trimming removed 4 bases at V and 1 base at J, with 14 bases between.

This clone was seen just once. Other DNA sequences in this sample translate to the same CDR3. V gene TRBV5-1 combines with J gene TRBJ2-2; the D is unclear. There are 13 residues in the CDR3. V gave up 1 base and J gave up 7 bases, with 8 bases separating them. The V gene's germline CDR1 is SGHRS and CDR2 YFSETQ. The CDR3 sequence is CASSLWVDGELFF. CDR3 nucleotides: TGCGCCAGCAGCTTGTGGGTAGACGGGGAGCTGTTTTTT.

CDR3: CASISRGNSYEQYF. The DNA for the CDR3 is TGTGCCAGCATAAGCCGGGGGAACTCCTACGAGCAGTACTTC. The gene calls are TRBV28 and TRBJ2-7; a possible D gene is TRBD2 (6 bases). Trimming stripped 7 bases from V and 0 bases from J, with 13 bases between. CDR1 MDHEN and CDR2 SYDVKM come from the germline V gene. The CDR3 is 14 amino acids.

The chain uses TRBV7-3 and TRBJ2-3; the D gene is possibly TRBD2 (5 bases). The CDR3 contains 13 residues. Germline CDR1 and CDR2: SGHTA and FQGTGA. Trimming shortened V by 4 bases and J by 6 bases, and 11 bases separated the two germline ends. CDR3 residues: CASSSDGGDTQYF. DNA for the CDR3: TGTGCCAGCAGCTCGGACGGAGGCGATACGCAGTATTTT.